There are many counts of the clone carrying this T cell receptor (beta chain). The ends were cut back, 7 bases at V and 1 base at J, with 16 bases in the middle. The CDR3 spans 15 residues. One entry per CDR3 protein results from TCRdb running MiXCR on the 5' RACE reads. The sample consists of some 710,000 distinct CDR3 sequences, 5.5% to 6.5% of them appearing once. This specimen belongs to a study of identical twins. The J gene is TRBJ1-1, the V gene TRBV12-3 or TRBV12-4; D is uncertain. The sample consisted of naive T cells sorted from blood. The clonotype was recovered from a man younger than 30 in good health. Written as DNA, the CDR3 is TGTGCCAGCAACGAAGGTGGCTTCGGGAACACTGAAGCTTTCTTT. Its protein is CASNEGGFGNTEAFF.